The 11 T cell receptor beta chains presented below share a single source sample, sequenced in a study of PD-1 blockade in mismatch repair-deficient tumors. The assay was immunoSEQ multiplex PCR, and TCRdb's table has in-frame clones only and misses some. The sample lists approximately 50,000 clones, 78% seen once, with about 3.1% in the top ten. The sample was peripheral blood, taken 4 weeks after starting pembrolizumab. The receptors shown here come from an adult with mismatch repair-deficient cancer.

V usage is TRBV15 and J usage is TRBJ2-7; TRBD2 matches 10 bases. Germline loops: CDR1 LNHNV, CDR2 YYDKDF (reference sequence). The CDR3 spans 14 residues. The V and J ends lost 5 bases and 3 bases, in that order; junction bases with no gene match: 4. The CDR3 sequence: CATSGPSGSYEQYF. CDR3 DNA sequence: TGTGCCACCAGCGGCCCTAGCGGGAGCTACGAGCAGTACTTC.

The rearrangement joins TRBV5-4 to TRBJ2-1, with 10 bases identical to TRBD1. Losses at the gene ends were 5 bases for V and 2 bases for J; bases not matched to a gene: 4. Germline V gene sequence: CDR1 SGHNT, CDR2 YYREEE (reference sequence). The CDR3 is 15 residues long. For the CDR3, the DNA is TGTGCCAGCAGAAAGGACAGGGGGACCTACAATGAGCAGTTCTTC. Amino acid sequence: CASRKDRGTYNEQFF. Complete variable domain (other parts from reference TRBV5-4 and TRBJ2-1): ETGVTQSPTHLIKTRGQQVTLRCSSQSGHNTVSWYQQALGQGPQFIFQYYREEENGRGNFPPRFSGLQFPNYSSELNVNALELDDSALYLCASRKDRGTYNEQFFGPGTRLTVL.

Only a few counts were recorded for this clone. The J gene is TRBJ2-7, the V gene TRBV7-3, with 9 bases identical to TRBD1. Losses at the gene ends were 6 bases for V and 4 bases for J; bases not matched to a gene: 13. The length of the CDR3 is 16 residues. CDR1 and CDR2 from the germline V gene are SGHTA and FQGTGA. For the CDR3, the DNA is TGTGCCAGCAGTCTTCTACCGGGACAGGGCCTATACGAGCAGTACTTC. It codes for CASSLLPGQGLYEQYF.

This clone qualifies as medium-sized. Additional DNA sequences in this sample encode the identical CDR3. V usage is TRBV4-1 and J usage is TRBJ2-2; D is unclear. The CDR3 has 13 amino acids. Germline CDR1 reads MGHRA; CDR2 reads YSYEKL. V lost 0 bases to trimming and J lost 6 bases, with 5 bases between them. Here the CDR3 reads CASSQDLAGELFF. CDR3 nucleotide sequence: TGCGCCAGCAGCCAAGATCTGGCCGGGGAGCTGTTTTTT.

V is TRBV19 and J is TRBJ2-1; 14 bases agree with TRBD2. This CDR3 contains 14 residues. CDR1 LNHDA and CDR2 SQIVND come from the germline V gene (reference sequence). V lost 9 bases and J lost 4; bases outside the gene matches: 2. In nucleotides, the CDR3 is TGTGCCAGCCGACTAGCGGGAGGGTACAATGAGCAGTTCTTC. As protein: CASRLAGGYNEQFF.

The gene calls are TRBV5-4 and TRBJ2-3, with a possible D match to TRBD1 (5 bases). V dropped 8 bases and J dropped 5 bases, with 24 bases sitting between them. The CDR3 is 16 amino acids. Germline-derived CDR1 and CDR2 are SGHNT and YYREEE (reference sequence). CDR3 sequence: CASQVAGIMGGDTQYF. Here the CDR3 DNA reads TGTGCCAGTCAGGTAGCAGGGATCATGGGCGGAGATACGCAGTATTTT.

This chain uses TRBV6-1 with TRBJ2-3, with D maybe TRBD1 (7 bases). This CDR3 spans 14 amino acids. The germline CDR1 and CDR2 sequences are MNHNS and SASEGT. V was clipped by 0 bases and J by 10 bases, with 14 bases between them. The CDR3 sequence: CASSEAGGQLPQYF. CDR3 DNA sequence: TGTGCCAGCAGTGAAGCGGGGGGACAGTTGCCGCAGTATTTT.

The chain employs TRBV27 and TRBJ1-2; 10 nucleotides line up with TRBD1. Per germline, CDR1 MNHEY and CDR2 SMNVEV (reference sequence). This CDR3 is 14 amino acids long. The V and J ends lost 7 bases and 6 bases, in that order; junction bases with no gene match: 8. As DNA, the CDR3 is TGTGCCAGCACTCCGGTCGGGACAGGGGATGGCTACACCTTC. Translating gives CASTPVGTGDGYTF.

V gene TRBV6-1 combines with J gene TRBJ1-2; TRBD1 is a possible D gene (6 bases). Trimming shortened V by 4 bases and J by 0 bases, and 12 bases separated the two germline ends. The CDR3 covers 15 residues. Per the germline V gene, CDR1 is MNHNS and CDR2 is SASEGT. CDR3 protein: CASSASRGANYGYTF. CDR3 DNA: TGTGCCAGCAGTGCCTCCAGGGGCGCTAACTATGGCTACACCTTC.

This chain uses TRBV7-2 with TRBJ2-3; 7 bases line up with TRBD1. The junction had 7 bases not matched to a gene; V was cut back by 7 bases and J by 0 bases. CDR1 and CDR2 (germline): SGHTA, FQGNSA. The CDR3 runs 15 residues. For the CDR3, the DNA is TGTGCCAGCACCCCGGACAGGCGTAGCACAGATACGCAGTATTTT. It translates to CASTPDRRSTDTQYF.

This chain joins TRBV5-4 and TRBJ1-2; D remains unclear. V lost 1 base and J lost 4, with 8 bases in between. The CDR3 consists of 13 residues. The germline gives CDR1 SGHNT, CDR2 YYREEE (reference sequence). Here the CDR3 reads CASSLSVTYGYTF. The DNA of the CDR3 is TGTGCCAGCAGCTTGTCTGTTACCTATGGCTACACCTTC.